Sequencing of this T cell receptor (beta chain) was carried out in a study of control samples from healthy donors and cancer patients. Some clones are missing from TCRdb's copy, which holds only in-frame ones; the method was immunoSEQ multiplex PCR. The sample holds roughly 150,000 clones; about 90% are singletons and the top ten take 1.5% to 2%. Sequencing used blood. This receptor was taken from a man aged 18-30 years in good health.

The CDR3 sequence is CATSRKGAGNQPQHF. The CDR3 nucleotides read TGTGCCACCAGCAGGAAGGGGGCCGGGAATCAGCCCCAGCATTTT. The chain combines TRBV15 with TRBJ1-5, with 7 bases fitting TRBD1. In germline, CDR1 is LNHNV, CDR2 YYDKDF (reference sequence). The CDR3 is 15 residues long. Germline trimming cut 3 bases from V and 4 bases from J; bases unmatched to any gene: 6.